This T cell receptor beta chain was identified in a study of vaccination effects on CD4 cells after COVID-19. On the study more broadly: Each culture well received about 1.8 million PBMC. These cells were then cultured in IMDM with 10 IU/ml IL-2 and 8.5 to 10 ug/ml peptides.

Study-level findings and limits: In healthy vaccinees, only 1 of 255 vaccine-induced clones cross-reacted with common cold coronaviruses. Limitations: small convalescent group and missing early post-infection timepoints.

Profiled with immunoSEQ multiplex PCR; TCRdb holds only in-frame clones, not every one. This table holds approximately 29,000 clones, about 74% found once. About this clone: Antigen unknown.

Upon completion of more than eight days in culture, CD4+ T cells were isolated. All study participants received two doses of BNT162b2 or mRNA-1273 vaccine. No vaccinee had earlier SARS-CoV-2 infection, and nucleocapsid antibodies were negative. V was cut by 2 bases and J by 4 bases, with 18 bases left in between. The CDR3 totals 16 residues. Germline V CDR1 and CDR2: SGHTS, YDEGEE. This specimen consisted of CD4+ T cells from PBMCs cultured without peptide, obtained after COVID-19 vaccination. This TCR was sampled from a human donor who received a COVID-19 vaccine. The chain joins TRBV5-8 to TRBJ1-1; no firm D call. Here the CDR3 reads CASSFESVSLGTEAFF. CDR3 in DNA: TGTGCCAGCAGCTTCGAATCGGTGAGCCTGGGCACTGAAGCTTTCTTT. Filled out from reference TRBV5-8 and TRBJ1-1, the complete variable domain reads EAGVTQSPTHLIKTRGQQATLRCSPISGHTSVYWYQQALGLGLQFLLWYDEGEERNRGNFPPRFSGRQFPNYSSELNVNALELEDSALYLCASSFESVSLGTEAFFGQGTRLTVV.